The entry below gives a single T cell receptor beta chain sequence along with its context. Its antigen remains unknown. The record originates from a study of CXCR3-negative and CXCR3-positive naive CD8 T cells. The libraries of TRB cDNA were prepared using 5' RACE with UMI labels. TCRdb reprocessed the 5' RACE reads and stores each CDR3 protein as one record, lacking DNA. The listing records about 150,000 distinct CDR3 sequences. Study findings and constraints: CXCR3-negative naive cells had less hydrophobic TRB CDR3s than did CXCR3-positive naive cells.

CDR3 size: 15 residues. Germline values: CDR1 SGHDT, CDR2 YYEEEE. The clonotype originates from a human donor in good health. Some clones in this sample may be carry-over from other donors' samples. The chain has TRBV5-6 and TRBJ2-1; with no DNA, the TCRdb D assignment of TRBD2 cannot be verified. The sequenced material came from naive CXCR3+ CD8+ T cells from blood. Documented subset: CD45RO-CCR7+CD27+CD95- naive CD8+ T cells expressing CXCR3 (TNR3+). The CDR3 sequence: CASSLATSHYNEQFF.